What follows are 27 T cell receptor beta chains derived from one specimen sequenced in a study of post-analysis software for immune sequencing data. General observations from the study: Roughly five TRBV segments, including TRBV5-6, TRBV5-1 and TRBV20-1, were more frequent in patients than controls.

Unique molecular identifiers were built into the TCR beta cDNA libraries. TCRdb fed the PCR reads into MiXCR, producing one record per CDR3 protein. Of a few hundred thousand distinct CDR3 sequences in the sample, approximately 39% were seen once. Their specific antigens are unknown. Sequencing was performed on blood. All receptors derive from a girl aged 2-10 years with multiple sclerosis.

V and J are TRBV9 and TRBJ2-1; D is perhaps TRBD2 (5 bases). The CDR3 spans 15 residues. Germline CDR1 is SGDLS and CDR2 is YYNGEE. Trimming took off 2 bases at V and 4 bases at J, with 13 bases between the two ends. CDR3 in amino acids: CASSVSGILYNEQFF. CDR3 sequence (DNA): TGTGCCAGCAGCGTCTCGGGGATCCTATACAATGAGCAGTTCTTC.

The chain employs TRBV29-1 and TRBJ1-2; D call uncertain. The V end lost 1 base, the J end lost 1 base, and 10 bases lay between the germline ends. In germline, CDR1 is SQVTM, CDR2 ANQGSEA. The CDR3 totals 14 residues. Here the CDR3 DNA reads TGCAGCGTTGAAGGGTATAGGGATAACTATGGCTACACCTTC. This translates into CSVEGYRDNYGYTF.

This clonotype was recorded a few times. This sequence joins TRBV4-1 and TRBJ2-5; 8 bases match TRBD2. The trim removed 4 bases at V and 5 bases at J, leaving 12 bases unmatched. CDR1 and CDR2 from the germline V gene are MGHRA and YSYEKL. The CDR3 extends over 16 amino acids. The CDR3 loop reads CASSPKGTSTDETQYF. In nucleotides, the CDR3 is TGCGCCAGCAGCCCAAAAGGGACTAGTACCGATGAGACCCAGTACTTC.

This sequence joins TRBV12-3 or TRBV12-4 and TRBJ1-2; TRBD1 agrees at 10 bases. V gave up 7 bases and J gave up 4 bases; unmatched junction bases: 12. The CDR3 sequence is 16 residues long. CDR3 nucleotides: TGTGCCAGCAACCCCCTCTCGGGACAGGGGTTCTATGGCTACACCTTC. It is translated as CASNPLSGQGFYGYTF.

This clonotype has a handful of counts. V usage is TRBV29-1 and J usage is TRBJ2-5; no clear D. Per germline, CDR1 SQVTM and CDR2 ANQGSEA. Trimming cost V 0 bases and J 5 bases, with 16 bases left between them. This CDR3 region has 15 residues. In nucleotides, the CDR3 is TGCAGCGTTGAAGATAGTGGCTCCTCTCAGGAGACCCAGTACTTC. Its translation is CSVEDSGSSQETQYF.

This sequence joins TRBV6-1 and TRBJ1-2; D is undetermined. There are 15 residues in the CDR3. CDR1 and CDR2 from the germline V gene are MNHNS and SASEGT. V was pared by 3 bases and J by 4 bases, with 15 bases between. The DNA of the CDR3 is TGTGCCAGCAGTGATCTTTCCAGGTTCCTCTATGGCTACACCTTC. Translated, it gives CASSDLSRFLYGYTF.

A remark on this clonotype: The final CDR3 position lacks the conserved phenylalanine or tryptophan, pointing to a likely read error. The rearrangement uses TRBV29-1 and TRBJ2-3; 8 positions agree with TRBD2. Germline trimming cut 0 bases from V and 6 bases from J; bases unmatched to any gene: 14. In germline, CDR1 is SQVTM, CDR2 ANQGSEA. The CDR3 length is 17 residues. This chain's CDR3 is CSVEEPLGGGPSDTQYL. The DNA of the CDR3 is TGCAGCGTTGAAGAGCCGCTTGGCGGGGGGCCCTCTGATACGCAGTATCTT.

The V and J genes are TRBV13 and TRBJ2-5, with 12 bases matching TRBD2. This CDR3 comprises 19 residues. Germline values: CDR1 PRHDT, CDR2 FYEKMQ (reference sequence). Trimming took 3 bases from V and 3 from J; bases not matched to a gene: 14. The CDR3 loop is CASSFLYRLAGELEETQYF. Here the CDR3 DNA reads TGTGCCAGCAGCTTTTTATATCGACTAGCGGGGGAATTGGAAGAGACCCAGTACTTC.

In this sample, this clonotype turned up a few times. The rearrangement links TRBV6-1 to TRBJ1-1; D is unclear. This CDR3 spans 15 amino acids. Trimming removed 2 bases at V and 4 bases at J, with 14 bases between. Germline V gene data show CDR1 as MNHNS and CDR2 as SASEGT. The CDR3 sequence: CASSEWTSHATEAFF. The DNA for the CDR3 is TGTGCCAGCAGTGAATGGACTTCTCACGCCACTGAAGCTTTCTTT.

The rearrangement joins TRBV5-1 to TRBJ1-2, with D possibly being TRBD1 (5 bases). Germline values: CDR1 SGHRS, CDR2 YFSETQ. The CDR3 length is 16 residues. The V end was cut by 2 bases, the J end by 5 bases, with 19 bases between. The DNA for the CDR3 is TGCGCCAGCAGCTTTGGGACGATAGGTGATCGGTATGGCTACACCTTC. Protein: CASSFGTIGDRYGYTF.

The J gene is TRBJ2-3, the V gene TRBV4-1; TRBD1 aligns across 10 bases. V trimming: 1 base; J trimming: 1 base; junction bases outside the gene matches: 11. The V gene's germline CDR1 is MGHRA and CDR2 YSYEKL. The CDR3 sequence is 19 residues long. The CDR3 coding sequence is TGCGCCAGCAGCCAAGCCCCCGCGAGGGACAGGGGTGGCACAGATACGCAGTATTTT. Encoded protein: CASSQAPARDRGGTDTQYF.

In this sample, this clonotype turned up a few times. One end of the junction varies from germline; a read error may be responsible. This chain uses TRBV7-7 with TRBJ2-5; no clear D. The length of the CDR3 is 13 residues. Germline assignment: CDR1 SSHAT and CDR2 FNYEAQ (reference sequence). The CDR3 spells CASSFKSGETQYF. CDR3 DNA sequence: TGTGCTAGCAGCTTTAAGTCCGGAGAGACCCAGTACTTC.

This clonotype turned up a few times. V is TRBV3-1 and J is TRBJ2-1; TRBD1 is a possible D gene (5 bases). CDR3 length equals 12 residues. V was shortened by 6 bases and J by 9 bases, with 12 bases between the two germline ends. Germline CDR1 and CDR2: LGHDT and YNNKEL (reference sequence). The CDR3 coding sequence is TGTGCCAGCAGAAGGGGTTCGGGTGAGCAGTTCTTC. Protein product: CASRRGSGEQFF.

This clonotype has a single count. The junction departs from the called germline gene at one end, perhaps through a read error. J is TRBJ1-6 and V is TRBV30; TRBD1 is a possible D gene (5 bases). CDR1 is GTSNPN, CDR2 SVGIG, per germline (reference sequence). The CDR3 totals 16 residues. In DNA, the CDR3 is TGTGCCTGGAGTACCGGAGGGGCGTCCTTTAATTCACCCCTCCACTTT. Translating gives CAWSTGGASFNSPLHF.

This clonotype was observed a single time. The V gene is TRBV7-2, the J gene TRBJ2-3; 8 bases are a match to TRBD2. The germline gives CDR1 SGHTA, CDR2 FQGNSA. The trim removed 5 bases at V and 0 bases at J, leaving 4 bases unmatched. The CDR3 sequence is 15 residues long. This chain's CDR3 is CASSPSGSSTDTQYF. The CDR3 bases are TGTGCCAGCAGCCCTAGCGGGTCTAGCACAGATACGCAGTATTTT.

This sequence joins TRBV4-3 and TRBJ1-4, with 9 bases identical to TRBD1. Germline CDR1 is LGHNA and CDR2 is YSLEER. Trimming cost V 4 bases and J 7 bases; bases outside gene matches: 4. This CDR3 has 14 residues. CDR3 protein: CASSPGTGFEKLFF. The CDR3 DNA sequence: TGCGCCAGCAGCCCTGGGACAGGGTTTGAAAAACTGTTTTTT.

Only a few counts were recorded for this clonotype. This CDR3 is CASSYGLAGARSSYNEQFF. CDR3 DNA sequence: TGTGCCAGCAGTTACGGGCTAGCGGGGGCCAGGAGCTCCTACAATGAGCAGTTCTTC. The chain employs TRBV6-5 and TRBJ2-1; 10 bases align to TRBD2. The V gene's germline CDR1 is MNHEY and CDR2 SVGAGI. V lost 2 bases, J lost 0 bases, and 10 bases stayed unmatched. CDR3 length: 19 residues.

The CDR3 here is CASSLGQTNTEAFF. In DNA, the CDR3 is TGCGCCAGCAGCTTGGGACAGACGAACACTGAAGCTTTCTTT. The chain combines TRBV5-1 with TRBJ1-1; a possible D gene is TRBD1 (5 bases). Germline V gene data show CDR1 as SGHRS and CDR2 as YFSETQ. Trimming took 0 bases from V and 1 from J, leaving 7 bases between them. CDR3 length equals 14 residues.

V usage is TRBV7-2 and J usage is TRBJ2-3; 11 bases are a match to TRBD2. The CDR3 is 15 residues long. Germline CDR1 is SGHTA and CDR2 is FQGNSA. V shed 6 bases, J shed 9 bases, and the junction held 11 bases outside the gene matches. The CDR3 DNA reads as TGTGCCAGCAGTTCAACTAGCGGGGGCCCGCGGACGCAGTATTTT. Translating it yields CASSSTSGGPRTQYF.

The genes are TRBV20-1 and TRBJ2-3; no clear D gene. The CDR3 is made up of 14 amino acids. Germline lookup yields CDR1 DFQATT and CDR2 SNEGSKA (reference sequence). V dropped 6 bases and J dropped 5 bases, with 18 bases sitting between them. Here the CDR3 reads CSADVPTPLDTQYF. CDR3 nucleotide sequence: TGCAGTGCAGACGTGCCAACCCCGTTAGATACGCAGTATTTT.

V and J are TRBV15 and TRBJ2-7; maybe TRBD1 (6 bases). There are 17 residues in the CDR3. Germline V gene data show CDR1 as LNHNV and CDR2 as YYDKDF (reference sequence). V was clipped by 0 bases and J by 4 bases, with 19 bases between them. The CDR3 region is CATSREFSSPQGYEQYF. CDR3 DNA: TGTGCCACCAGCAGAGAATTTTCAAGCCCCCAGGGGTACGAGCAGTACTTC.

This chain connects TRBV18 to TRBJ2-5, with TRBD1 matching over 9 bases. Unmatched junction bases numbered 11, after V lost 6 bases and J lost 3 bases. The CDR3 contains 16 residues. The germline V gene has CDR1 KGHSH and CDR2 LQKENI. Here the CDR3 DNA reads TGTGCCAGCTCCCACTCACCGGGACAGGGAGAAGAGACCCAGTACTTC. Translated, it gives CASSHSPGQGEETQYF.

This clonotype was detected a few times. The chain recombines TRBV12-3 or TRBV12-4 with TRBJ1-5; TRBD1 is a possible D gene (6 bases). The length of the CDR3 is 14 residues. Trimming shortened V by 1 base and J by 4 bases, and 8 bases separated the two germline ends. CDR3 protein: CASSLEQGNQPQHF. CDR3 nucleotides: TGTGCCAGCAGTTTAGAACAGGGAAATCAGCCCCAGCATTTT.

This chain uses TRBV28 with TRBJ1-2; weak D call: TRBD1 (5 bases). V lost 4 bases and J 9 bases, leaving 12 bases between the germline ends. The CDR3 is made up of 12 amino acids. Germline assignment: CDR1 MDHEN and CDR2 SYDVKM. DNA for the CDR3: TGTGCCAGCAGTTGGGACGGATCTAGCTACACCTTC. It codes for CASSWDGSSYTF.

This clonotype has just a few counts. The chain carries TRBV5-1 and TRBJ2-5; D is ambiguous. In germline, CDR1 is SGHRS, CDR2 YFSETQ. The CDR3 totals 14 residues. V was shortened by 4 bases and J by 5 bases, with 15 bases between the two germline ends. The chain's CDR3 is CASSGALVRETQYF. In DNA form, the CDR3 reads TGCGCCAGCAGCGGCGCCCTAGTGCGGGAGACCCAGTACTTC.

The V and J genes are TRBV6-6 and TRBJ1-6, with 10 bases identical to TRBD1. The V gene end was trimmed by 6 bases and the J gene end by 7 bases; junction bases not matched to a gene: 6. This CDR3 has 15 residues. Germline V gene data show CDR1 as MNHNY and CDR2 as SVGAGI (reference sequence). CDR3 sequence reads: CASREKTGGNSPLHF. CDR3 coding DNA: TGTGCCAGCAGAGAAAAGACAGGGGGCAATTCACCCCTCCACTTT.

This clonotype was recorded a few times. This chain connects TRBV7-9 to TRBJ2-2, with no clear D. This CDR3 has 13 residues. The germline V gene encodes CDR1 SEHNR and CDR2 FQNEAQ (reference sequence). The V gene lost 1 base and the J gene lost 4 bases, with 4 bases spanning the gap. The CDR3 loop is CASSLGSTGELFF. The DNA for the CDR3 is TGTGCCAGCAGCTTAGGGAGCACCGGGGAGCTGTTTTTT.